The text below deals with one T cell receptor (beta chain). The antigen remains unidentified. The CDR3 consists of 14 residues. CDR1 is PRHDT and CDR2 is FYEKMQ in the germline V gene (reference sequence). V was pared by 5 bases and J by 5 bases, with 7 bases of the junction left unmatched. Some clones are missing from TCRdb's copy, which holds only in-frame ones; the method was immunoSEQ multiplex PCR. Altogether around 120,000 clones are present, 85% to 90% being singletons, with the ten largest covering under 2%. These data come from a study of cytomegalovirus exposure and HLA in healthy donors. Overall study findings and caveats: Cytomegalovirus-associated TCR beta chains were listed, numbering some 170. A later analysis found first-cohort TCR clusters tended to co-occur in the 120 validation repertoires.

The specimen was PBMCs. This TCR was recovered from a woman aged 18 to 35 in good health and CMV-seronegative. The V gene is TRBV13, the J gene TRBJ1-2, with 8 bases lining up with TRBD1. This CDR3 reads CASSRRDRYYGYTF. The CDR3 DNA sequence: TGTGCCAGCAGCAGGAGGGACAGGTATTATGGCTACACCTTC.